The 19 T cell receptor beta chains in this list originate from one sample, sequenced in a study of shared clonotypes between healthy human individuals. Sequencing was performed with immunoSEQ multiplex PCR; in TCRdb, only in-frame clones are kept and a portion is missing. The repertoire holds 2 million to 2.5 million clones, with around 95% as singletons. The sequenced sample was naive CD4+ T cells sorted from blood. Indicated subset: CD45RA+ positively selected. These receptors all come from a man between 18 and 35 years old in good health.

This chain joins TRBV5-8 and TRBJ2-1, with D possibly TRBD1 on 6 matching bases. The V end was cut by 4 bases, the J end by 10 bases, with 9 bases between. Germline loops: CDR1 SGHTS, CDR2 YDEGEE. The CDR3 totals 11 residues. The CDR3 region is CASSGGIEQFF. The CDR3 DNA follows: TGTGCCAGCAGCGGGGGCATAGAGCAGTTCTTC.

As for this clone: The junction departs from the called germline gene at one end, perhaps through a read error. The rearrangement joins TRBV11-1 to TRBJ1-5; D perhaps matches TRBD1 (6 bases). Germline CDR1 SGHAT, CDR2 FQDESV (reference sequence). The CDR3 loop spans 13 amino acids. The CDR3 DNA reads TGTGCCAGCAGCAAGGACAGCACTCAGCCCCAGCATTTT. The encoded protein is CASSKDSTQPQHF.

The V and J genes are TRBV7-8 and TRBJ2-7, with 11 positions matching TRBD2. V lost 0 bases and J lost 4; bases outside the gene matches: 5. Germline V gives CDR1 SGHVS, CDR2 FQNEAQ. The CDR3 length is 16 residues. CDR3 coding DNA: TGTGCCAGCAGCTTAGCGGAGACTAGCGGGAAATACGAGCAGTACTTC. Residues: CASSLAETSGKYEQYF. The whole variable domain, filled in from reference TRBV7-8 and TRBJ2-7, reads GAGVSQSPRYKVAKRGQDVALRCDPISGHVSLFWYQQALGQGPEFLTYFQNEAQLDKSGLPSDRFFAERPEGSVSTLKIQRTQQEDSAVYLCASSLAETSGKYEQYFGPGTRLTVT.

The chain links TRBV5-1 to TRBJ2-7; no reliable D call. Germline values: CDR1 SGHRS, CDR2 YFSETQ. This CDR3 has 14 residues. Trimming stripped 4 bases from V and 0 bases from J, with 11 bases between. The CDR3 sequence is CASSPRVNSYEQYF. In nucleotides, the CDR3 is TGCGCCAGCAGCCCCCGGGTCAACTCCTACGAGCAGTACTTC.

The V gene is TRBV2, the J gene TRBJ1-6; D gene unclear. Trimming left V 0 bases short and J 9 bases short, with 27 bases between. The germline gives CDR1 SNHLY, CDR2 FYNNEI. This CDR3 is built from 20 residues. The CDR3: CASSEALAPGLFLESSPLHF. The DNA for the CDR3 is TGTGCCAGCAGTGAAGCTTTGGCGCCGGGCCTATTCCTTGAGAGTTCACCCCTCCACTTT.

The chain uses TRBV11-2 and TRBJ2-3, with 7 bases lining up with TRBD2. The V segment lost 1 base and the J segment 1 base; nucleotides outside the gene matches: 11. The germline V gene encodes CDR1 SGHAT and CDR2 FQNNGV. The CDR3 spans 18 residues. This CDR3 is CASSLAGRRAGRTDTQYF. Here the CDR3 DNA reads TGTGCCAGCAGCTTAGCCGGGAGGAGAGCGGGGCGCACAGATACGCAGTATTTT.

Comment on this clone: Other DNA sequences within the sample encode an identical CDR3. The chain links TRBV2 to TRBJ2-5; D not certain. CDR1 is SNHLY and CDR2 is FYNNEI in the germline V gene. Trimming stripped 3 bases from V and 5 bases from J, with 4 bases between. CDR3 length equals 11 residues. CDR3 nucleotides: TGTGCCAGCAGTGAGGAGGAGACCCAGTACTTC. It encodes CASSEEETQYF.

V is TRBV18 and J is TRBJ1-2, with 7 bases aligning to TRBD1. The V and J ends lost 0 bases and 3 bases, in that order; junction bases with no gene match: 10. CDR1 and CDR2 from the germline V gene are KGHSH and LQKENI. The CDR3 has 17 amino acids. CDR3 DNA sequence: TGTGCCAGCTCACCACCCAAGACAGGGCCTCGGGACTATGGCTACACCTTC. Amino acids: CASSPPKTGPRDYGYTF.

The CDR3 spells CAWGLAGGPKETQYF. The CDR3 DNA sequence: TGTGCCTGGGGACTAGCGGGGGGGCCAAAAGAGACCCAGTACTTC. The J gene is TRBJ2-5, the V gene TRBV30, with TRBD2 matching 15 bases. Germline V gene data show CDR1 as GTSNPN and CDR2 as SVGIG (reference sequence). The CDR3 is made up of 15 amino acids. Trimming removed 5 bases from V and 3 bases from J; junction bases left unmatched: 4.

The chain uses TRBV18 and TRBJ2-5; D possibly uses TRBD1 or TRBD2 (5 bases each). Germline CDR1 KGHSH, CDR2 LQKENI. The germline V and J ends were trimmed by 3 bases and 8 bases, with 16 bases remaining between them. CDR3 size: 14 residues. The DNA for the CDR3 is TGTGCCAGCTCACCGGGACCCTCCACAGGCACCCAGTACTTC. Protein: CASSPGPSTGTQYF. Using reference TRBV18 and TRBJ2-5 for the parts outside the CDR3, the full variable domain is NAGVMQNPRHLVRRRGQEARLRCSPMKGHSHVYWYRQLPEEGLKFMVYLQKENIIDESGMPKERFSAEFPKEGPSILRIQQVVRGDSAAYFCASSPGPSTGTQYFGPGTRLLVL.

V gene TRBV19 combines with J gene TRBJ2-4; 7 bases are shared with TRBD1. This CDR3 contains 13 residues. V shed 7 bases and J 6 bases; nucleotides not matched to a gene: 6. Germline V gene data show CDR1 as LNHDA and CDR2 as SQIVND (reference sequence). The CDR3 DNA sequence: TGTGCCAGTATTAATCGACAGGGAAACATTCAGTACTTC. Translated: CASINRQGNIQYF.

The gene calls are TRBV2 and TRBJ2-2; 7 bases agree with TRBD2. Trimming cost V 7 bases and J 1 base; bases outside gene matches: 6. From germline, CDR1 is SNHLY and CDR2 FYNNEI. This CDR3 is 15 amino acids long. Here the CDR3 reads CASTKASGNTGELFF. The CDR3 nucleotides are TGTGCCAGCACCAAGGCTAGCGGGAACACCGGGGAGCTGTTTTTT.

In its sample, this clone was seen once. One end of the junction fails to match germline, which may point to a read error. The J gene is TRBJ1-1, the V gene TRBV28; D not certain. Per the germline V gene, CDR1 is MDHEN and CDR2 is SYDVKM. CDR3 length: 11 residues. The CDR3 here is CASSSWADAFF. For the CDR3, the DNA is TGTGCCAGCAGTTCATGGGCTGACGCTTTCTTT.

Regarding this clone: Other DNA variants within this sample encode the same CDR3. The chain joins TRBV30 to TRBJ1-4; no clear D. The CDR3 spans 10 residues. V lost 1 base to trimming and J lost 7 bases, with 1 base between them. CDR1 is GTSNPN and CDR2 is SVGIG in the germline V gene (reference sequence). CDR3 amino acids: CAWSGEKLFF. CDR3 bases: TGTGCCTGGAGTGGTGAAAAACTGTTTTTT.

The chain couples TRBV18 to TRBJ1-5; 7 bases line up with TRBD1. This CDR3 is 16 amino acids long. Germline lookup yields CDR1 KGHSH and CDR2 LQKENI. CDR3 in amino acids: CDCGAGGRYSNQPQHF. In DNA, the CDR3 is TGTGACTGCGGGGCAGGGGGACGGTATAGCAATCAGCCCCAGCATTTT.

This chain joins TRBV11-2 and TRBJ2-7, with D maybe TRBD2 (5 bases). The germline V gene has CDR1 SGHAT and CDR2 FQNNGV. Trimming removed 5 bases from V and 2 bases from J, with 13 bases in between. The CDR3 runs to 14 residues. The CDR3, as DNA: TGTGCCAGCAGCGAGTTTGGACTTACCTACGAGCAGTACTTC. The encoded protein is CASSEFGLTYEQYF. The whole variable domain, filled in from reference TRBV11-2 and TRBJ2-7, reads EAGVAQSPRYKIIEKRQSVAFWCNPISGHATLYWYQQILGQGPKLLIQFQNNGVVDDSQLPKDRFSAERLKGVDSTLKIQPAKLEDSAVYLCASSEFGLTYEQYFGPGTRLTVT.

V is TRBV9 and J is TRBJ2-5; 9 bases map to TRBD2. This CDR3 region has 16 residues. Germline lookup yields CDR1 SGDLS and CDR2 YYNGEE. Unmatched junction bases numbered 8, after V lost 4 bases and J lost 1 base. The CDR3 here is CASSPSGVTIQETQYF. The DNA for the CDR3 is TGTGCCAGCAGCCCTAGCGGGGTGACAATCCAAGAGACCCAGTACTTC.

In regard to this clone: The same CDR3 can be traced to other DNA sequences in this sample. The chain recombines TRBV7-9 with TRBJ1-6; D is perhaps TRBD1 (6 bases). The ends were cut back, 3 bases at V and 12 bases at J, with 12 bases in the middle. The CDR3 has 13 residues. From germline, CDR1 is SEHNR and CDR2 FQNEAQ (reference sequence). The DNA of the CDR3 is TGTGCCAGCAGCTTGGACAGTCCTTTACCCCTCCACTTT. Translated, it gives CASSLDSPLPLHF.

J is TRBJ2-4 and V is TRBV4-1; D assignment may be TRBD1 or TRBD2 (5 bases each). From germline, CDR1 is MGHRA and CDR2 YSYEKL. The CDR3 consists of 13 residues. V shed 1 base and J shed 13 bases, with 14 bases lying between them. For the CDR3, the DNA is TGCGCCAGCAGCCAAGCCACGGGGCAGGACCAGTACTTC. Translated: CASSQATGQDQYF.